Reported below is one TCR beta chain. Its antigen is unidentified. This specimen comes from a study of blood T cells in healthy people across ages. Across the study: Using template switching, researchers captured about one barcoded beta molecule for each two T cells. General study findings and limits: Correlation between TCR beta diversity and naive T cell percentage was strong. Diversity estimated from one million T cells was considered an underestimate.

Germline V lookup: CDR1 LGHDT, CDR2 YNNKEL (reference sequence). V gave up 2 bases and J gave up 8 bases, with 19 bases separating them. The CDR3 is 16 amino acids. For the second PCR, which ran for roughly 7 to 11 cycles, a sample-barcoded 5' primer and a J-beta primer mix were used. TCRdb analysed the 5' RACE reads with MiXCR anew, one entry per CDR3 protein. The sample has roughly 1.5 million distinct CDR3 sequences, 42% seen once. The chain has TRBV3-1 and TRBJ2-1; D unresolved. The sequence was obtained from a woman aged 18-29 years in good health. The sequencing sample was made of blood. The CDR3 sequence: CASSQTCKPSFHEQFF. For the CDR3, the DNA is TGTGCCAGCAGCCAAACGTGCAAGCCCTCCTTCCATGAGCAGTTCTTC.